This is a list of T cell receptor beta chains from one sample in a study of T cells after yellow fever vaccination. TCRdb used MiXCR to reprocess the 5' RACE reads, holding one entry per CDR3 protein. The sample has 120,000 or so distinct CDR3 sequences; about 16% are singletons. The input for sequencing was CD8+ T cells sorted from PBMCs, taken 5 days after the yellow fever booster vaccination. All receptors come from a man younger than 35 who received the YFV17D yellow fever vaccine. Both conserved end residues are part of each CDR3. The order of the fields is CDR3 protein, CDR3 DNA, J gene, D gene, clone size, V gene. The D gene is left open where the match is weak. Expanded clones get a size class; other rows say once, few or many, or leave the size out.

CASRQSGSRDGTDTQYF | TGTGCCAGCAGGCAATCCGGGTCCCGGGACGGCACAGATACGCAGTATTTT | TRBJ2-3 | NA | NA | TRBV6-5
CASSQEGTRGTIITDTQYF | TGTGCCAGCAGCCAGGAGGGTACTAGGGGTACGATTATCACAGATACGCAGTATTTT | TRBJ2-3 | NA | NA | TRBV4-2
CASSQDPGPDTQYF | TGCGCCAGCAGCCAAGACCCCGGGCCAGATACGCAGTATTTT | TRBJ2-3 | NA | few | TRBV4-1
CASSQDREGRASGELFF | TGCGCCAGCAGCCAAGATAGAGAGGGGAGGGCGAGCGGGGAGCTGTTTTTT | TRBJ2-2 | TRBD2 | many | TRBV4-3
CASSLSGGDVIQYF | TGCGCCAGCAGCTTGAGCGGGGGAGACGTCATTCAGTACTTC | TRBJ2-4 | TRBD2 | NA | TRBV5-1
CASSWGARAGELFF | TGTGCCAGCAGTTGGGGGGCCCGAGCCGGGGAGCTGTTTTTT | TRBJ2-2 | NA | NA | TRBV6-5
CASSQGPIGTLRNEQFF | TGTGCCAGCAGCCAAGGACCGATTGGGACGTTAAGGAATGAGCAGTTCTTC | TRBJ2-1 | NA | NA | TRBV3-1
CATRVPGTHNEQFF | TGTGCCACCAGGGTCCCCGGGACGCACAATGAGCAGTTCTTC | TRBJ2-1 | NA | NA | TRBV15
CASSPQGVGTDTQYF | TGCGCCAGCAGCCCTCAGGGAGTGGGCACAGATACGCAGTATTTT | TRBJ2-3 | NA | NA | TRBV4-1
CASSSTFLSGNTIYF | TGTGCCAGCAGCTCCACCTTCCTGTCTGGAAACACCATATATTTT | TRBJ1-3 | NA | few | TRBV7-9
CASSLGPQVDSEAFF | TGTGCCAGCAGCTTAGGCCCCCAGGTGGACTCTGAAGCTTTCTTT | TRBJ1-1 | NA | NA | TRBV7-9
CASSSGRGIYEQYF | TGCGCCAGCAGCTCTGGACGGGGGATCTACGAGCAGTACTTC | TRBJ2-7 | NA | NA | TRBV5-1